This T cell receptor (beta chain) stems from a study of T-cell reconstitution after alpha-beta-depleted transplantation in children. A library of TCRbeta sequences, prepared with unique molecular identifiers, was generated. One entry per CDR3 protein, called by TCRdb with MiXCR from the PCR reads. Of roughly 420,000 distinct CDR3 sequences listed, 15% to 20% are singletons. This CDR3 has 17 amino acids. General observations from the study: One year after transplant, T-cell counts and diversity came mostly from newly produced T cells. At around two months after transplant, the alpha-beta T cells were reportedly derived from several hundred expanded clones that came from non-depleted graft cells. Some patients' high day-60 TCRbeta diversity was traced to surviving recipient T cells and thymic progenitors.

This clonotype was found many times. Its antigen is undetermined. Sequences were derived from PBMCs, mostly from graft donor cells, sampled 360 days after TCRalphabeta/CD19-depleted stem cell transplant. This TCR was sampled from a boy under two years old who had a stem cell transplant for Wiskott-Aldrich syndrome, so the T cells may come from the graft donor. This rearrangement joins TRBV21-1 to TRBJ2-3; the table's TRBD2 call for D was not verified on the DNA. TRBV21-1 represents a pseudogene. CDR3 DNA: TGTGCCAGCAGCACAAGGGAACTAGCGGCAAACACAGATACGCAGTATTTT. Its translation is CASSTRELAANTDTQYF.